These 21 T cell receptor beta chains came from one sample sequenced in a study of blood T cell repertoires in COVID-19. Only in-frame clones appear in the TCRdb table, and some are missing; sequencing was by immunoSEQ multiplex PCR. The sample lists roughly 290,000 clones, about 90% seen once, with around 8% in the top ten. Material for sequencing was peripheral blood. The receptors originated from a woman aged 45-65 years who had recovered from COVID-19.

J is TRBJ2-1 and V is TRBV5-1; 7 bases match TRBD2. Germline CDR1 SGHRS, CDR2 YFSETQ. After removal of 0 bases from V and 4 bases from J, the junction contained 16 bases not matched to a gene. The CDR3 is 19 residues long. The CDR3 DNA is TGCGCCAGCAGCTTGGAGCTGGGAGGAGCGGGGTCATGGTACAATGAGCAGTTCTTC. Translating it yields CASSLELGGAGSWYNEQFF.

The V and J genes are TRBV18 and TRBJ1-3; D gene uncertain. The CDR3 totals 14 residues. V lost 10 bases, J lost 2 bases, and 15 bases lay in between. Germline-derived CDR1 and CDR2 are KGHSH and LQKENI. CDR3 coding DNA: TGTGCCACAGGCGAGGAGGATGCTGGAAACACCATATATTTT. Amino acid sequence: CATGEEDAGNTIYF.

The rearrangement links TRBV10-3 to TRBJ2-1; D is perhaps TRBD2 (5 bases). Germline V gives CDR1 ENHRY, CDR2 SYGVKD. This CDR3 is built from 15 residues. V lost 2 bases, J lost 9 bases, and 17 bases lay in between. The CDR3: CAISEIALKPGEQFF. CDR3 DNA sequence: TGTGCCATCAGTGAGATAGCGCTAAAGCCGGGTGAGCAGTTCTTC.

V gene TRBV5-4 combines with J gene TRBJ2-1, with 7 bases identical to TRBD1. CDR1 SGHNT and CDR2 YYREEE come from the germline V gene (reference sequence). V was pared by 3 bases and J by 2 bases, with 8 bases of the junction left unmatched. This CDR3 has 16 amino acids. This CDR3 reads CASSWIDRAPYNEQFF. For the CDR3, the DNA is TGTGCCAGCAGCTGGATAGACAGGGCCCCCTACAATGAGCAGTTCTTC.

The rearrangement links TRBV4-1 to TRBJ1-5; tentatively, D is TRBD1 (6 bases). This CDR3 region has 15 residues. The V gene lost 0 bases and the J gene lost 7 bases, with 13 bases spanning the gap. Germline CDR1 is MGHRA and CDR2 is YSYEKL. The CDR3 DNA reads TGCGCCAGCAGCCAAGAGGGGGGGGGCTGGCAGCCCCAGCATTTT. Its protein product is CASSQEGGGWQPQHF.

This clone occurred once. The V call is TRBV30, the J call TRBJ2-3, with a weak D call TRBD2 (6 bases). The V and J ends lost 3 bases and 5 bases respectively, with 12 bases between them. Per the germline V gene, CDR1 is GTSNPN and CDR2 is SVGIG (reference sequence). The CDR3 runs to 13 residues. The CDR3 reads CAWSREWLDTQYF. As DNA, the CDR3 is TGTGCCTGGAGCCGGGAGTGGCTAGATACGCAGTATTTT.

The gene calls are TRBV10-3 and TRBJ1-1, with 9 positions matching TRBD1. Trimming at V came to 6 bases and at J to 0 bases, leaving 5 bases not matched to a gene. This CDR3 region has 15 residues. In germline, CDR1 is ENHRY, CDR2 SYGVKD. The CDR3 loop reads CAIRGTGRMNTEAFF. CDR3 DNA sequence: TGTGCCATCAGGGGGACAGGGAGGATGAACACTGAAGCTTTCTTT.

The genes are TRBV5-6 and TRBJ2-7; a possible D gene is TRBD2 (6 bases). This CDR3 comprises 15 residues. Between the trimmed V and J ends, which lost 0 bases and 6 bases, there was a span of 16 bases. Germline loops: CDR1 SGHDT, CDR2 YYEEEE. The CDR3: CASSLGLRGASEQYF. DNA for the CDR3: TGTGCCAGCAGCTTGGGGTTGCGGGGTGCCTCCGAGCAGTACTTC.

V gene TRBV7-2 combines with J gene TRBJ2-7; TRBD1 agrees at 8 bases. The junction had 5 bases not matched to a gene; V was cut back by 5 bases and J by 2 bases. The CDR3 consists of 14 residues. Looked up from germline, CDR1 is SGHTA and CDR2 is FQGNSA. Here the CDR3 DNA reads TGTGCCAGCAGCCCCAGGACAGGGCCCTACGAGCAGTACTTC. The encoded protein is CASSPRTGPYEQYF.

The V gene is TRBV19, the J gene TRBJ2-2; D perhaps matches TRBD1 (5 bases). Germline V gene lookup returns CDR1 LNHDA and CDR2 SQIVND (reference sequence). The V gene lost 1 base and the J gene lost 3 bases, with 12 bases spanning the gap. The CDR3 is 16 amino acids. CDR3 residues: CASSIGRGRYTGELFF. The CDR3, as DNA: TGTGCCAGTAGTATAGGAAGGGGCCGCTACACCGGGGAGCTGTTTTTT.

CDR3 DNA: TGTGCCAGCAGTGTTTCTGGGACACCCCCCAGCAATGAGCAGTTCTTC. Protein: CASSVSGTPPSNEQFF. The chain carries TRBV28 and TRBJ2-1; perhaps TRBD1 as D (6 bases). The V end was cut by 5 bases, the J end by 6 bases, with 20 bases between. Germline-derived CDR1 and CDR2 are MDHEN and SYDVKM. The CDR3 covers 16 residues.

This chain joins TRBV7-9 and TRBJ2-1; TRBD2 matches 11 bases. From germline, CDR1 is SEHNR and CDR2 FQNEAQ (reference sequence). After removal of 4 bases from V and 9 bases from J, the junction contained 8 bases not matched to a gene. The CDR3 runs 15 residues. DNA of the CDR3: TGTGCCAGCAGCTCACTAGCGGGAGCCCGAGGTGAGCAGTTCTTC. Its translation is CASSSLAGARGEQFF.

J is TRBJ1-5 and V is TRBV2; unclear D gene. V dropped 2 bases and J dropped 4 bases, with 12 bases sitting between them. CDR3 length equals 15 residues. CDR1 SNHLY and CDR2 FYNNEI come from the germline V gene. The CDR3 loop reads CASSEIMALNQPQHF. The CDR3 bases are TGTGCCAGCAGTGAAATCATGGCCTTGAATCAGCCCCAGCATTTT.

This CDR3 is CSASSGGATDTQYF. As DNA, the CDR3 is TGCAGTGCTAGTAGCGGGGGGGCAACAGATACGCAGTATTTT. V and J are TRBV20-1 and TRBJ2-3, with TRBD2 identical over 11 bases. In germline, CDR1 is DFQATT, CDR2 SNEGSKA (reference sequence). The length of the CDR3 is 14 residues. The junction had 2 bases not matched to a gene; V was cut back by 3 bases and J by 3 bases.

The CDR3 sequence: CASRKIAGSDTQYF. CDR3 DNA sequence: TGTGCCAGCAGAAAAATCGCCGGGTCGGATACGCAGTATTTT. The chain employs TRBV7-2 and TRBJ2-3; D is ambiguous. This CDR3 has 14 amino acids. The V end lost 6 bases, the J end lost 6 bases, and 16 bases lay between the germline ends. Germline V gene data show CDR1 as SGHTA and CDR2 as FQGNSA.

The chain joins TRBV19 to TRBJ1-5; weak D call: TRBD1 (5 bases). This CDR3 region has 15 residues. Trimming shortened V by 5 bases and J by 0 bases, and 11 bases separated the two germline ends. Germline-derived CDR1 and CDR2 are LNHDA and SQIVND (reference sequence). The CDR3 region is CASSPSRDSNQPQHF. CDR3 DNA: TGTGCCAGTAGTCCCTCCAGGGATAGCAATCAGCCCCAGCATTTT.

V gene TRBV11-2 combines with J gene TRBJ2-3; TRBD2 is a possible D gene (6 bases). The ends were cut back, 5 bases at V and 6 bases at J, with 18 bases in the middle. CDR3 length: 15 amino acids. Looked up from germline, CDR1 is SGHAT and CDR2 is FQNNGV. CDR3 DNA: TGTGCCAGCAGCCCCGGGCAGGGAGGCCGGGATACGCAGTATTTT. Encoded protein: CASSPGQGGRDTQYF.

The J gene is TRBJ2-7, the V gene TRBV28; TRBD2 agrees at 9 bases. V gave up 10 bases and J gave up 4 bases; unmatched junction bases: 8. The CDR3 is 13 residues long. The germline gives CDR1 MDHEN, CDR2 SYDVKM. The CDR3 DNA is TGTGCCACGGGGGCGGGAGGGACGTACGAGCAGTACTTC. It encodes CATGAGGTYEQYF.

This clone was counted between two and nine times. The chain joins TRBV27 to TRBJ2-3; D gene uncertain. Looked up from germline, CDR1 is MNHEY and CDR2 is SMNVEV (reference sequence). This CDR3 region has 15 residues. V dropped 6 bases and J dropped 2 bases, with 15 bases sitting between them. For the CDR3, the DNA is TGTGCCAGCAGCTATGACTCGTCTCACACAGATACGCAGTATTTT. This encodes CASSYDSSHTDTQYF.

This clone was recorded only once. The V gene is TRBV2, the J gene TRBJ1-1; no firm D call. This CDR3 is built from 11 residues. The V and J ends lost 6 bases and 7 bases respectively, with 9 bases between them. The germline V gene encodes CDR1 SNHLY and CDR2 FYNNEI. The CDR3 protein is CASSSRVEAFF. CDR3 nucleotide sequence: TGTGCCAGCAGCTCCCGGGTTGAAGCTTTCTTT.

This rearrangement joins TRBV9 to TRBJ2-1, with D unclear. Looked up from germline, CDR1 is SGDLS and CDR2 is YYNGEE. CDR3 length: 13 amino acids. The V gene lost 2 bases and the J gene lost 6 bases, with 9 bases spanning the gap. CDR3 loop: CASSVGQVNEQFF. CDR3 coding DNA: TGTGCCAGCAGCGTGGGTCAGGTCAATGAGCAGTTCTTC.